This passage covers 20 T cell receptor beta chains from one sample sequenced in a study of blood T cell repertoires in COVID-19. Assay used: immunoSEQ multiplex PCR; TCRdb lists only in-frame clones, some missing. The sample has a few hundred thousand clones, more than 80% seen once. Sequenced: PBMCs or T cells enriched from blood (not recorded which). All receptors derive from a woman aged 18-35 years in a cohort exposed to, infected with or recovered from COVID-19 (not recorded which).

This clone was seen only once. The CDR3 nucleotides are TGTGCCAGCAGCTATGGGCAGAATCAGCCCCAGCATTTT. It codes for CASSYGQNQPQHF. This sequence joins TRBV5-6 and TRBJ1-5, with D unresolved. The V end was cut by 3 bases, the J end by 4 bases, with 8 bases between. Germline-derived CDR1 and CDR2 are SGHDT and YYEEEE. CDR3 size: 13 residues.

V and J are TRBV3-1 (or the pseudogene TRBV3-2) and TRBJ1-3; D is perhaps TRBD1 (5 bases). The germline V gene encodes CDR1 LGHDT and CDR2 YNNKEL (reference sequence). This CDR3 contains 18 residues. The V end lost 0 bases, the J end lost 2 bases, and 17 bases lay between the germline ends. The CDR3 DNA reads TGTGCCAGCAGCCAAGAGGGGGAGCGGGGATTGACTGGAAACACCATATATTTT. Amino acid sequence: CASSQEGERGLTGNTIYF.

The V call is TRBV5-6, the J call TRBJ1-2; tentatively, D is TRBD1 (5 bases). V was clipped by 3 bases and J by 1 base, with 7 bases between them. The CDR3 length is 13 residues. Germline CDR1 and CDR2: SGHDT and YYEEEE. The CDR3 nucleotides are TGTGCCAGCAGCTGGCAGGGTAACTATGGCTACACCTTC. Protein sequence: CASSWQGNYGYTF.

The chain links TRBV10-3 to TRBJ2-7; the match to TRBD2 covers 11 bases. The CDR3 extends over 13 amino acids. After removal of 8 bases from V and 6 bases from J, the junction contained 6 bases not matched to a gene. From germline, CDR1 is ENHRY and CDR2 SYGVKD. The CDR3 reads CAIATSGKGEQYF. CDR3 nucleotide sequence: TGTGCCATCGCGACTAGCGGGAAGGGCGAGCAGTACTTC.

This clone was detected only once. V and J are TRBV6-7 and TRBJ2-5; D is possibly TRBD2 (5 bases). TRBV6-7 is an ORF for which the function is uncertain. CDR3 length equals 16 residues. V was pared by 2 bases and J by 1 base, with 14 bases between. Here the CDR3 DNA reads TGTGCCAGCAGTTACCCCCCCCGGACTGCCCAAGAGACCCAGTACTTC. It encodes CASSYPPRTAQETQYF.

The gene calls are TRBV10-3 and TRBJ1-1; possibly TRBD1 for D (5 bases). The V end lost 4 bases, the J end lost 5 bases, and 14 bases lay between the germline ends. The CDR3 consists of 14 residues. The germline V gene encodes CDR1 ENHRY and CDR2 SYGVKD. CDR3 amino acids: CAISGAQVVTEAFF. The CDR3 region has the DNA TGTGCCATCAGTGGGGCACAGGTTGTAACTGAAGCTTTCTTT.

This chain links TRBV19 with TRBJ2-7; 8 positions agree with TRBD1. Germline V gene sequence: CDR1 LNHDA, CDR2 SQIVND (reference sequence). The junction had 12 bases not matched to a gene; V was cut back by 5 bases and J by 3 bases. This CDR3 is built from 16 residues. CDR3 nucleotide sequence: TGTGCCAGTAGTCTCCTGGGACAGGAGTCGATCTACGAGCAGTACTTC. Its translation: CASSLLGQESIYEQYF.

The chain is built from TRBV7-9 and TRBJ2-7; 10 bases are a match to TRBD1. The CDR3 sequence is 14 residues long. Germline loops: CDR1 SEHNR, CDR2 FQNEAQ (reference sequence). V shed 5 bases, J shed 7 bases, and the junction held 8 bases outside the gene matches. CDR3 protein: CASSRDRGRGEQYF. Here the CDR3 DNA reads TGTGCCAGCAGCCGTGACAGGGGGCGAGGGGAGCAGTACTTC. Full variable domain (rest looked up from reference TRBV7-9 and TRBJ2-7): DTGVSQNPRHKITKRGQNVTFRCDPISEHNRLYWYRQTLGQGPEFLTYFQNEAQLEKSRLLSDRFSAERPKGSFSTLEIQRTEQGDSAMYLCASSRDRGRGEQYFGPGTRLTVT.

The V gene is TRBV28, the J gene TRBJ2-5; 9 positions match TRBD1. Germline V lookup: CDR1 MDHEN, CDR2 SYDVKM. V shed 3 bases, J shed 2 bases, and the junction held 7 bases outside the gene matches. The CDR3 is made up of 16 amino acids. The CDR3, as DNA: TGTGCCAGCAGTTTTCTCTTCGGACAGGGGCAAGAGACCCAGTACTTC. This gives the protein CASSFLFGQGQETQYF.

The chain links TRBV28 to TRBJ2-5; 13 bases agree with TRBD2. The CDR3 is 16 amino acids. V lost 5 bases to trimming and J lost 4 bases; unmatched junction nucleotides: 7. Germline loops: CDR1 MDHEN, CDR2 SYDVKM. CDR3 region: CASSPPGLAGAETQYF. The CDR3 DNA reads TGTGCCAGCAGTCCTCCCGGACTAGCGGGGGCAGAGACCCAGTACTTC.

The chain combines TRBV13 with TRBJ2-1; 15 bases align to TRBD2. The CDR3 runs to 15 residues. Trimming cost V 5 bases and J 7 bases; bases outside gene matches: 3. CDR1 is PRHDT and CDR2 is FYEKMQ in the germline V gene (reference sequence). The CDR3 sequence: CASSVGLAGGNEQFF. CDR3 coding DNA: TGTGCCAGCAGCGTGGGACTAGCGGGAGGTAATGAGCAGTTCTTC.

This clone came up a few times. The gene calls are TRBV6-4 and TRBJ1-2, with TRBD1 identical over 8 bases. The CDR3 is made up of 14 amino acids. Germline values: CDR1 MRHNA, CDR2 SNTAGT. Unmatched junction bases numbered 9, after V lost 5 bases and J lost 7 bases. The CDR3 DNA reads TGTGCCAGCAGTCCCGCTACGACAGGGGTTGGCTACACCTTC. Amino acid sequence: CASSPATTGVGYTF.

A single count supports this clone. The chain combines TRBV18 with TRBJ1-1, with a possible D match to TRBD1 (5 bases). The CDR3 contains 15 residues. The germline V and J ends were trimmed by 3 bases and 4 bases, with 15 bases remaining between them. Looked up from germline, CDR1 is KGHSH and CDR2 is LQKENI. The CDR3 region has the DNA TGTGCCAGCTCACCGCCCTCAGGGAGGGGCACTGAAGCTTTCTTT. Translated: CASSPPSGRGTEAFF.

This chain links TRBV5-1 with TRBJ2-1, with TRBD2 matching 10 bases. CDR1 is SGHRS and CDR2 is YFSETQ in the germline V gene. Trimming at V came to 4 bases and at J to 10 bases, leaving 11 bases not matched to a gene. This CDR3 comprises 15 residues. In nucleotides, the CDR3 is TGCGCCAGCAGCCCAGGACTAGCGGTCCCGGAGGAGCAGTTCTTC. Translation: CASSPGLAVPEEQFF.

A note on this clone: A junction end diverges from the germline sequence, so it may reflect a read error. The V gene is TRBV3-1 (or the pseudogene TRBV3-2), the J gene TRBJ2-5; possibly TRBD2 for D (6 bases). CDR1 and CDR2 (germline): LGHDT, YNNKEL (reference sequence). The CDR3 is made up of 13 amino acids. In DNA form, the CDR3 reads TGTGCCAGCACCCAACGGGGGCAAGAGACCCAGTACTTC. It is translated as CASTQRGQETQYF.

This clone was seen only a few times. The chain is built from TRBV27 and TRBJ1-2, with TRBD1 matching over 7 bases. In germline, CDR1 is MNHEY, CDR2 SMNVEV (reference sequence). Unmatched junction bases numbered 12, after V lost 8 bases and J lost 6 bases. This CDR3 has 14 residues. The CDR3 loop is CASRASGGADGYTF. CDR3 sequence (DNA): TGTGCCAGCCGCGCTTCAGGGGGTGCTGATGGCTACACCTTC.

The rearrangement links TRBV2 to TRBJ1-5, with D perhaps TRBD1 (5 bases). V lost 6 bases, J lost 3 bases, and 12 bases lay in between. CDR3 length equals 14 residues. The germline CDR1 and CDR2 sequences are SNHLY and FYNNEI. The CDR3 loop is CASRDRQLNQPQHF. The DNA for the CDR3 is TGTGCCAGCAGGGATAGACAGCTCAATCAGCCCCAGCATTTT. Looking up the rest from reference TRBV2 and TRBJ1-5 gives the full variable domain: EPEVTQTPSHQVTQMGQEVILRCVPISNHLYFYWYRQILGQKVEFLVSFYNNEISEKSEIFDDQFSVERPDGSNFTLKIRSTKLEDSAMYFCASRDRQLNQPQHFGDGTRLSIL.

The V and J genes are TRBV3-1 (or the pseudogene TRBV3-2) and TRBJ2-1, with D perhaps matching TRBD1 (5 bases). Germline CDR1 is LGHDT and CDR2 is YNNKEL (reference sequence). Trimming shortened V by 0 bases and J by 5 bases, and 17 bases separated the two germline ends. The CDR3 runs 17 residues. The CDR3 region has the DNA TGTGCCAGCAGCCAAGATGAACCTCAGGGTCCCCACAATGAGCAGTTCTTC. Protein: CASSQDEPQGPHNEQFF.

The chain recombines TRBV9 with TRBJ2-2; 8 positions match TRBD1. Germline CDR1 is SGDLS and CDR2 is YYNGEE. The CDR3 loop spans 17 amino acids. V shed 4 bases, J shed 3 bases, and the junction held 11 bases outside the gene matches. DNA of the CDR3: TGTGCCAGCAGCCCCCGGACAGGGCGGTTATACACCGGGGAGCTGTTTTTT. Protein: CASSPRTGRLYTGELFF.

The chain uses TRBV18 and TRBJ2-2; 7 nucleotides align to TRBD1. The CDR3 has 16 amino acids. The junction had 5 bases not matched to a gene; V was cut back by 3 bases and J by 1 base. Germline CDR1 reads KGHSH; CDR2 reads LQKENI. As DNA, the CDR3 is TGTGCCAGCTCACCCGGCGACAGGGTGAACACCGGGGAGCTGTTTTTT. Translation: CASSPGDRVNTGELFF.